Listed below are T cell receptor beta chains from one sample, sequenced in a study of blood T cell repertoires in COVID-19. This table comes from immunoSEQ multiplex PCR, and its TCRdb copy is limited to in-frame clones, with some not included. The data contain about 330,000 clones, 88% of them seen just once; the ten biggest clones take up about 4.7%. Material for sequencing was PBMCs or T cells enriched from blood (not recorded which). Every receptor here comes from a man aged 25-45 years who had recovered from COVID-19. Each CDR3 is given with its conserved first and last residue.

v_gene: TRBV7-2
j_gene: TRBJ1-5
CDR3aa: CASSLEQGGWGPQHF

v_gene: TRBV2
j_gene: TRBJ1-6
CDR3aa: CASTAGGSYNSPLHF

v_gene: TRBV7-9
j_gene: TRBJ1-2
CDR3aa: CASSLEQDYGYTF

v_gene: TRBV21-1
j_gene: TRBJ1-5
CDR3aa: CASHRGGSNQPQHF

v_gene: TRBV3-1/TRBV3-2
j_gene: TRBJ2-6
CDR3aa: CASSQSSLVRTGANVLTF

v_gene: TRBV7-3
j_gene: TRBJ2-1
CDR3aa: CASSSPRDGLAGGGSYNEQFF

v_gene: TRBV6-1
j_gene: TRBJ2-5
CDR3aa: CASSEVAGAVRETQYF

v_gene: TRBV2
j_gene: TRBJ1-5
CDR3aa: CASRAGIDNQPQHF

v_gene: TRBV27
j_gene: TRBJ1-3
CDR3aa: CASSALGLGNTIYF

v_gene: TRBV27
j_gene: TRBJ2-7
CDR3aa: CASSLFERGGSYEQYF

v_gene: TRBV5-1
j_gene: TRBJ2-2
CDR3aa: CASSLDARGGELFF

v_gene: TRBV7-9
j_gene: TRBJ2-3
CDR3aa: CASRGQGARPDTQYF

v_gene: TRBV12-3/TRBV12-4
j_gene: TRBJ1-1
CDR3aa: CASSLFTTEAFF

v_gene: TRBV20-1
j_gene: TRBJ1-2
CDR3aa: CSASPRNYGYTF

v_gene: TRBV4-2
j_gene: TRBJ1-1
CDR3aa: CASSRQGGSMNTEAFF

v_gene: TRBV6-5
j_gene: TRBJ1-1
CDR3aa: CASSSHRTGLNTEAFF

v_gene: TRBV27
j_gene: TRBJ2-1
CDR3aa: CASSLSGTTGKEQFF

v_gene: TRBV20-1
j_gene: TRBJ1-2
CDR3aa: CSASYGVLYTF

v_gene: TRBV5-4
j_gene: TRBJ2-1
CDR3aa: CASSKASGGYNEQFF

v_gene: TRBV5-6
j_gene: TRBJ2-3
CDR3aa: CASSNKPGTSGLTDTQYF

v_gene: TRBV9
j_gene: TRBJ2-3
CDR3aa: CASTLYELAGGTDTQYF

v_gene: TRBV18
j_gene: TRBJ1-1
CDR3aa: CASSPPRATGGRNTEAFF

v_gene: TRBV11-2
j_gene: TRBJ1-1
CDR3aa: CASSPGTGKNTEAFF

v_gene: TRBV7-9
j_gene: TRBJ2-1
CDR3aa: CASSPGQGEVNEQFF

v_gene: TRBV7-7
j_gene: TRBJ2-5
CDR3aa: CASSTTSGVPQETQYF

v_gene: TRBV5-6
j_gene: TRBJ2-5
CDR3aa: CASRATGAETQYF

v_gene: TRBV4-1
j_gene: TRBJ1-1
CDR3aa: CASSQGTQGKAFF

v_gene: TRBV5-1
j_gene: TRBJ1-4
CDR3aa: CASSLGTAGGEKLFF

v_gene: TRBV7-9
j_gene: TRBJ2-1
CDR3aa: CASSWGLADEQFF

v_gene: TRBV30
j_gene: TRBJ2-2
CDR3aa: CAWSFRVAGELFF

v_gene: TRBV15
j_gene: TRBJ1-2
CDR3aa: CATSRDFVGGGVGYTF

v_gene: TRBV11-2
j_gene: TRBJ2-1
CDR3aa: CASSLEGRGLKNEQFF

v_gene: TRBV15
j_gene: TRBJ2-2
CDR3aa: CATSRDRDRGAGELFF

v_gene: TRBV5-4
j_gene: TRBJ2-3
CDR3aa: CASSSRDRGLNTQYF

v_gene: TRBV20-1
j_gene: TRBJ1-5
CDR3aa: CSASVVQGGIQPQHF

v_gene: TRBV18
j_gene: TRBJ2-2
CDR3aa: CASSLLRGTGELFF

v_gene: TRBV19
j_gene: TRBJ1-5
CDR3aa: CARAPRGQVNQPQHF

v_gene: TRBV6-5
j_gene: TRBJ2-2
CDR3aa: CASSLTGGVGELFF

v_gene: TRBV2
j_gene: TRBJ2-3
CDR3aa: CASSNQGRTQYF

v_gene: TRBV24-1
j_gene: TRBJ2-7
CDR3aa: CATSGPNPDGGSVYEQYF

v_gene: TRBV11-2
j_gene: TRBJ2-7
CDR3aa: CASSLRPYEQYF

v_gene: TRBV6-1
j_gene: TRBJ2-5
CDR3aa: CASSEDSYGGPYQETQYF

v_gene: TRBV7-7
j_gene: TRBJ2-1
CDR3aa: CASSSLADPINEQFF

v_gene: TRBV3-1/TRBV3-2
j_gene: TRBJ2-7
CDR3aa: CASSQDGGSYEQYF

v_gene: TRBV29-1
j_gene: TRBJ1-1
CDR3aa: CSVDSGRGTEAFF

v_gene: TRBV4-2
j_gene: TRBJ2-1
CDR3aa: CASSPNTGLSNEQFF

v_gene: TRBV6-5
j_gene: TRBJ1-1
CDR3aa: CASSYTADSSTEAFF

v_gene: TRBV7-2
j_gene: TRBJ2-7
CDR3aa: CASSPGLAGAPYEQYF

v_gene: TRBV5-6
j_gene: TRBJ1-2
CDR3aa: CASSWFWDTNNYGYTF

v_gene: TRBV4-1
j_gene: TRBJ1-2
CDR3aa: CASSQHGTITNYGYTF